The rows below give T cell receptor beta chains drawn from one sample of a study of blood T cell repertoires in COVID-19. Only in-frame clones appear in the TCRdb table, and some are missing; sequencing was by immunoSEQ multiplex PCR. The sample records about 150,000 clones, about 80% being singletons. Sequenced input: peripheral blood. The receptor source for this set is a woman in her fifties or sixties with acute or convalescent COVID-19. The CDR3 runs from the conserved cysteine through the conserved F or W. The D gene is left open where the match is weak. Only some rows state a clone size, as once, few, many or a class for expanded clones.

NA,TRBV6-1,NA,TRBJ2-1,TGTGCCAGCAGTGAGGGGCAATTATACAATGAGCAGTTCTTC,CASSEGQLYNEQFF
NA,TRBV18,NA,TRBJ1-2,TGTGCCAGCTCACCACGGGAAAGCGGCTATGGCTACACCTTC,CASSPRESGYGYTF
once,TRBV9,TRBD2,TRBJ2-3,TGTGCCAGCAGCGTAGGGGCTAGCGGGGTAGGAGATACGCAGTATTTT,CASSVGASGVGDTQYF
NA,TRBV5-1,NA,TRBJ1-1,TGCGCCAGCAGCGGTCAGGGAGGAAACACTGAAGCTTTCTTT,CASSGQGGNTEAFF
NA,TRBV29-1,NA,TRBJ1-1,TGCAGCATACCGCGGGGAGGGGCTGATGAAGCTTTCTTT,CSIPRGGADEAFF
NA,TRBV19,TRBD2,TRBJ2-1,TGTGCCAGTAGTATCCTAGCGGGGGACGTCTATGAGCAGTTCTTC,CASSILAGDVYEQFF
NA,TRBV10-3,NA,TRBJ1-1,TGTGCCATCAGGCAGGCCAGCACTGAAGCTTTCTTT,CAIRQASTEAFF
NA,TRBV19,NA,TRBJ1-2,TGTGCCAGTAGTATAAAGGCAGGAACTAACTATGGCTACACCTTC,CASSIKAGTNYGYTF
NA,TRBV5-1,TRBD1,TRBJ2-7,TGCGCCAGCAGCCCTGGACAGGGTATCCCCTACGAGCAGTACTTC,CASSPGQGIPYEQYF
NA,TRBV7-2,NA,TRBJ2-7,TGTGCCAGCAGCTTTTCGAGAGGGTCCTACGAGCAGTACTTC,CASSFSRGSYEQYF
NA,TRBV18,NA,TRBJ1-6,TGTGCCAGCTCACCACTTAGAGGGGGTAATTCACCCCTCCACTTT,CASSPLRGGNSPLHF
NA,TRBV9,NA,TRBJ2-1,TGTGCCAGCAGCGTTGCGACTCAAAATGAGCAGTTCTTC,CASSVATQNEQFF
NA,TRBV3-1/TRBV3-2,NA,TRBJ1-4,TGTGCCAGCAGCCAAGACGGTACGGGGAATAATGAAAAACTGTTTTTT,CASSQDGTGNNEKLFF
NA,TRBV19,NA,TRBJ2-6,TGTGCCAGTAGTATGGGGGCAGGTGGGGCCAACGTCCTGACTTTC,CASSMGAGGANVLTF
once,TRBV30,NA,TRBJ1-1,TGTGCCTGGAGTGTTCAAATGAACACTGAAGCTTTCTTT,CAWSVQMNTEAFF
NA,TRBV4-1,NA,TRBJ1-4,TGCGCCAGCAGCCAGGGGTCACAGGGATATAATGAAAAACTGTTTTTT,CASSQGSQGYNEKLFF
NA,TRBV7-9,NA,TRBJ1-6,TGTGCCAGCAGCTTGTGGCAGGGCAACAATTCACCCCTCCACTTT,CASSLWQGNNSPLHF
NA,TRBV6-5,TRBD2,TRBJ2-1,TGTGCCAGCAGCTCTACTAGCGGGAGAAACAATGAGCAGTTCTTC,CASSSTSGRNNEQFF
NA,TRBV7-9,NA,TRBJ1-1,TGTGCCAGCAGCTTCAACAGGGTTGGCACTGAAGCTTTCTTT,CASSFNRVGTEAFF
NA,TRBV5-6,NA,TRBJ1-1,TGTGCCAGCAGCTTACAGAGAATTGAAGCTTTCTTT,CASSLQRIEAFF
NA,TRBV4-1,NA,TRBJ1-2,TGCGCCAGCACCTTTACGGAGGGAACTGACCGAGGTTGGTATGGCTACACCTTC,CASTFTEGTDRGWYGYTF
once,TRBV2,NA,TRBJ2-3,TGTGCCAGCGGGGAGGGGGGACCCACAGATACGCAGTATTTT,CASGEGGPTDTQYF
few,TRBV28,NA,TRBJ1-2,TGTGCCAGCAGTTTAGGGCAGACTAATGGCTACACCTTC,CASSLGQTNGYTF
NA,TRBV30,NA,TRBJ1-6,TGTGCCTGGAGTGTCCTGAGGGTGGGAAGTAATTCACCCCTCCACTTT,CAWSVLRVGSNSPLHF
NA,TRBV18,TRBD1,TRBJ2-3,TGTGCCAGCTCACCGGGGACAGTAACAGATACGCAGTATTTT,CASSPGTVTDTQYF
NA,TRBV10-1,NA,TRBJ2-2,TGCGCCAGCAGTGGGACAGACGAGGGGACCGGGGAGCTGTTTTTT,CASSGTDEGTGELFF
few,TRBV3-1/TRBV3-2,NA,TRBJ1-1,TGTGCCAGCAGCCTTAGGGGGGGGAACACTGAAGCTTTCTTT,CASSLRGGNTEAFF
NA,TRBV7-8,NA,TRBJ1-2,TGTGCCAGCAGACCTGGGGCCGGGCGGGGATACACCTTC,CASRPGAGRGYTF
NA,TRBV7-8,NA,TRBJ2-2,TGTGCCAGCATCTGGGGCAACGCGAACACCGGGGAGCTGTTTTTT,CASIWGNANTGELFF
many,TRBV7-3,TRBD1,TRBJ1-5,TGTGCCAGCAGCCGAGACAAACTAGGGACAGGGAAATGGCCCCAGCATTTT,CASSRDKLGTGKWPQHF
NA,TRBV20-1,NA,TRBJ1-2,TGCAGTGCTAGTCCCCGGGCTAACTATGGCTACACCTTC,CSASPRANYGYTF
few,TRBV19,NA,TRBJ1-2,TGTGCCAGTAGTTCGTCGAGGTCTGCTAACTATGGCTACACCTTC,CASSSSRSANYGYTF
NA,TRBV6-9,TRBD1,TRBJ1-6,TGTGCCAGCAGTTGGGCTAACCGGACAGGGGACGGTAATTCACCCCTCCACTTT,CASSWANRTGDGNSPLHF
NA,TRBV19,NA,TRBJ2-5,TGTGCCAGTAGCACACAGGGAAGAGAGACCCAGTACTTC,CASSTQGRETQYF
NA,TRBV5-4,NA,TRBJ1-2,TGTGCCACCTCATTTGGGGCGTATGGCTACACCTTC,CATSFGAYGYTF
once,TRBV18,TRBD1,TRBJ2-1,TGTGCCAGCTCACCACCAGGGGGCGCCTTCAATGAGCAGTTCTTC,CASSPPGGAFNEQFF
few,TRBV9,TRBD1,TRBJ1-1,TGTGCCAGCAGCACAGGGGTGGAGACTGAAGCTTTCTTT,CASSTGVETEAFF
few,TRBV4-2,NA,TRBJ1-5,TGTGCCAGCAGCCAAGAAGGTGGGGTTAGGGGTCAGCCCCAGCATTTT,CASSQEGGVRGQPQHF
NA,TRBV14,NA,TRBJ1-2,TGTGCCAGCAGCCCAGCCTCGGGACTAAACTATGGCTACACCTTC,CASSPASGLNYGYTF
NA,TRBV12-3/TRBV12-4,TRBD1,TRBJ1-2,TGTGCCAGCAGTCCCAGGGGGGACTATGGCTACACCTTC,CASSPRGDYGYTF
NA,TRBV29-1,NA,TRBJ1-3,TGCAGCGTTGAGTTGCAGTCCGGAAACACCATATATTTT,CSVELQSGNTIYF
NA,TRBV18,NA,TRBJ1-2,TGTGCCAGCTCACCACCCAACAGCGGGAACTATGGCTACACCTTC,CASSPPNSGNYGYTF
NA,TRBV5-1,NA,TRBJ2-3,TGCGCCAGCAGCTTGTACGGGGATACGCAGTATTTT,CASSLYGDTQYF
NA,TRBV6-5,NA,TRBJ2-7,TGTGCCAGCAGTAGTGGGGGGTCCTACGAGCAGTACTTC,CASSSGGSYEQYF
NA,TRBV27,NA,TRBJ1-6,TGTGCCAGCAGTTTATCCCCCCTGGACAGAATTTTAAATTCACCCCTCCACTTT,CASSLSPLDRILNSPLHF
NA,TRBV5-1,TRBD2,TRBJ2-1,TGCGCCAGCAGCTTGGGCGGGGGCTCCTACAATGAGCAGTTCTTC,CASSLGGGSYNEQFF
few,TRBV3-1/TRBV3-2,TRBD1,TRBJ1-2,TGTGCCAGCAGCCAGAATACCCGCGGGACAGGGTTTCCCCACCCCTATGGCTACACCTTC,CASSQNTRGTGFPHPYGYTF